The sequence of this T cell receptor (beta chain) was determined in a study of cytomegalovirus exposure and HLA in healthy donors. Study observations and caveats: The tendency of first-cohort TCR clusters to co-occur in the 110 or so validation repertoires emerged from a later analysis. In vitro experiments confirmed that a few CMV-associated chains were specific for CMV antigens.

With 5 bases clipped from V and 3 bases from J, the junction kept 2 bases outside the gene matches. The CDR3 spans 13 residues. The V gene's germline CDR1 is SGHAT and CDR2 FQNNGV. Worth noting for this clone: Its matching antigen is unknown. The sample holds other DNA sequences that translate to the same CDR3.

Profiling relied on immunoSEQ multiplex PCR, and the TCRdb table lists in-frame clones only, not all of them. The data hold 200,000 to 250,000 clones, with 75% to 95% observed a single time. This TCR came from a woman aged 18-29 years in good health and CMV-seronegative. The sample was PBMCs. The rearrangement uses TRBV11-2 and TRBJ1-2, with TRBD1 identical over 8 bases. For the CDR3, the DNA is TGTGCCAGCAGCCCACAGGGGGACTATGGCTACACCTTC. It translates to CASSPQGDYGYTF.